This T cell receptor (beta chain) was captured in a study of T-cell memory formation after mild COVID-19. This clonotype was counted only a few times. Its antigen remains unknown. 5'RACE with constant-segment primers built TCRalpha and TCRbeta cDNA libraries with UMIs. TCRdb recomputed calls from the 5' RACE reads with MiXCR, one row per CDR3 protein. The profile covers just over 200,000 distinct CDR3 sequences, with 9% to 10% appearing a single time and 3.5% taken by the ten largest. The CDR3 has 12 residues. Germline V gene lookup returns CDR1 SGHNT and CDR2 YENEEA. The V end lost 5 bases, the J end lost 5 bases, and 10 bases lay between the germline ends. Study findings and constraints: Cross-reactive memory appears to have joined, as suggested by some responding clones showing up in pre-infection memory. Second-wave clones that peaked on day 37 lacked confirmed SARS-CoV-2 specificity. Day 15 to 85 contracting clones showed balanced CD4/CD8; day 15 to 37 expanders favored CD4+.

The rearrangement uses TRBV11-3 and TRBJ2-7; D possibly corresponds to TRBD1 (5 bases). This clonotype was sampled from a man aged 18 to 35 who had mild COVID-19 (a few samples of this study predate the infection). Cell type and time point are not known. The sequenced sample was PBMCs or a T cell subset sorted from them (not recorded which). The CDR3: CASSAGWDEQYF. The CDR3 DNA reads as TGTGCCAGCAGCGCAGGGTGGGACGAGCAGTACTTC.